Following are 15 T cell receptor beta chains from one sample sequenced in a study of blood T cell repertoires in COVID-19. The repertoire was sequenced with immunoSEQ multiplex PCR; TCRdb's copy has only in-frame clones and lacks some. The data hold about 73,000 clones, with 70% to 85% observed a single time. The sample comprised peripheral blood. Receptor source: a woman aged 60 to 75 with acute or convalescent COVID-19.

The V and J genes are TRBV9 and TRBJ1-2; the match to TRBD1 covers 9 bases. V was pared by 3 bases and J by 1 base, with 7 bases of the junction left unmatched. Germline V gene sequence: CDR1 SGDLS, CDR2 YYNGEE. The CDR3 spans 16 residues. The CDR3 region has the DNA TGTGCCAGCAGCGAGCGGGACAGGGTGCGTAACTATGGCTACACCTTC. This codes for CASSERDRVRNYGYTF.

This chain joins TRBV20-1 and TRBJ2-7, with TRBD2 as a possible D gene (6 bases). The CDR3 has 12 residues. Trimming pared 3 bases from V and 4 bases from J, leaving 10 bases between. Per the germline V gene, CDR1 is DFQATT and CDR2 is SNEGSKA (reference sequence). The DNA for the CDR3 is TGCAGTGCTAGTGGGGGACTTTACGAGCAGTACTTC. Translating gives CSASGGLYEQYF.

The J gene is TRBJ2-1, the V gene TRBV7-9; perhaps TRBD2 as D (6 bases). CDR3 length equals 11 residues. V shed 7 bases and J shed 11 bases, with 12 bases lying between them. The germline V gene has CDR1 SEHNR and CDR2 FQNEAQ (reference sequence). CDR3 sequence: CASTISGKQFF. As DNA, the CDR3 is TGTGCCAGCACGATTAGCGGTAAGCAGTTCTTC.

V usage is TRBV28 and J usage is TRBJ2-7, with TRBD2 matching 7 bases. V dropped 7 bases and J dropped 4; count of bases not matched to a gene: 16. The CDR3 covers 16 residues. Germline V lookup: CDR1 MDHEN, CDR2 SYDVKM. Here the CDR3 reads CASKSASGSSGYEQYF. The DNA for the CDR3 is TGTGCCAGCAAGTCAGCTAGCGGATCAAGCGGTTACGAGCAGTACTTC.

J is TRBJ2-1 and V is TRBV24-1; possible D gene TRBD2, 5 bases. Germline loops: CDR1 KGHDR, CDR2 SFDVKD. The CDR3 is 13 amino acids. V was trimmed by 0 bases and J by 11 bases, leaving 10 bases between them. CDR3 DNA: TGTGCCACCAGTGATTTGTCCCCCGGGAAGCAGTTCTTC. Translated: CATSDLSPGKQFF.

The chain is built from TRBV5-1 and TRBJ2-3; 9 bases line up with TRBD1. The CDR3 is 15 residues long. Germline-derived CDR1 and CDR2 are SGHRS and YFSETQ. The V segment lost 4 bases and the J segment 4 bases; nucleotides outside the gene matches: 7. The CDR3 coding sequence is TGCGCCAGCAGCGTAACAGGGGGCCGGTCAGATACGCAGTATTTT. Amino acids: CASSVTGGRSDTQYF.

This clone was detected only once. The DNA of the CDR3 is TGTGCCAGCAGTTTACCCTTATCCTATCAGCCCCAGCATTTT. Protein product: CASSLPLSYQPQHF. The V and J genes are TRBV27 and TRBJ1-5; the D is unclear. CDR1 and CDR2 from the germline V gene are MNHEY and SMNVEV (reference sequence). The CDR3 has 14 amino acids. Trimming left V 2 bases short and J 5 bases short, with 10 bases between.

This clone has more than one count but fewer than ten. The chain recombines TRBV7-9 with TRBJ2-1; 9 positions match TRBD2. This CDR3 contains 17 residues. With 3 bases clipped from V and 5 bases from J, the junction kept 11 bases outside the gene matches. The germline gives CDR1 SEHNR, CDR2 FQNEAQ (reference sequence). The CDR3 is CASSFPPRLAVHNEQFF. The CDR3 DNA reads as TGTGCCAGCAGCTTCCCTCCGAGACTAGCGGTCCACAATGAGCAGTTCTTC. The full variable domain, rest sourced from reference TRBV7-9 and TRBJ2-1, is DTGVSQNPRHKITKRGQNVTFRCDPISEHNRLYWYRQTLGQGPEFLTYFQNEAQLEKSRLLSDRFSAERPKGSFSTLEIQRTEQGDSAMYLCASSFPPRLAVHNEQFFGPGTRLTVL.

This chain joins TRBV7-2 and TRBJ1-1, with no clear D. This CDR3 has 13 residues. Germline values: CDR1 SGHTA, CDR2 FQGNSA. V was clipped by 2 bases and J by 1 base, with 5 bases between them. In nucleotides, the CDR3 is TGTGCCAGCAGCTTACAGAAGAACACTGAAGCTTTCTTT. It codes for CASSLQKNTEAFF.

The chain uses TRBV12-3 or TRBV12-4 and TRBJ2-3; D remains unclear. CDR3 length equals 12 residues. Trimming stripped 5 bases from V and 0 bases from J, with 3 bases between. CDR3 region: CASSLSTDTQYF. The CDR3 DNA reads TGTGCCAGCAGTCTTAGCACAGATACGCAGTATTTT.

The CDR3: CASSITSGGPVSYNEQFF. CDR3 sequence (DNA): TGCGCCAGCAGCATAACTAGCGGGGGGCCTGTGTCCTACAATGAGCAGTTCTTC. The V and J genes are TRBV5-1 and TRBJ2-1; 12 bases are a match to TRBD2. This CDR3 is built from 18 residues. The germline CDR1 and CDR2 sequences are SGHRS and YFSETQ. Trimming took 4 bases from V and 1 from J; bases not matched to a gene: 9.

This rearrangement joins TRBV3-1 (or the pseudogene TRBV3-2) to TRBJ1-5; D is uncertain. The CDR3 runs to 15 residues. Germline loops: CDR1 LGHDT, CDR2 YNNKEL (reference sequence). V gave up 5 bases and J gave up 0 bases, with 11 bases separating them. The CDR3: CASSEAGNSNQPQHF. Here the CDR3 DNA reads TGTGCCAGCAGCGAAGCAGGTAATAGCAATCAGCCCCAGCATTTT.

This clone has just a few counts. This sequence joins TRBV11-1 and TRBJ1-2; no firm D call. The CDR3 spans 13 residues. V was shortened by 4 bases and J by 7 bases, with 13 bases between the two germline ends. The germline V gene encodes CDR1 SGHAT and CDR2 FQDESV (reference sequence). CDR3 amino acids: CASSSASGSGYTF. The CDR3 nucleotides are TGTGCCAGCAGCTCCGCATCCGGTTCTGGCTACACCTTC.

V usage is TRBV19 and J usage is TRBJ1-4; D possibly corresponds to TRBD1 (5 bases). The germline gives CDR1 LNHDA, CDR2 SQIVND (reference sequence). The CDR3 is 14 residues long. The V gene lost 6 bases and the J gene lost 6 bases, with 14 bases spanning the gap. CDR3 DNA sequence: TGTGCCAGTAGGCTAGGGGCCGTTGATGAAAAACTGTTTTTT. The encoded protein is CASRLGAVDEKLFF.

A few counts support this clone. This chain connects TRBV2 to TRBJ1-2; 8 bases map to TRBD1. Trimming at V came to 3 bases and at J to 4 bases, leaving 7 bases not matched to a gene. Germline lookup yields CDR1 SNHLY and CDR2 FYNNEI. The CDR3 is made up of 15 amino acids. This CDR3 is CASSEGWGQAYGYTF. CDR3 DNA: TGTGCCAGCAGTGAGGGTTGGGGACAGGCCTATGGCTACACCTTC.